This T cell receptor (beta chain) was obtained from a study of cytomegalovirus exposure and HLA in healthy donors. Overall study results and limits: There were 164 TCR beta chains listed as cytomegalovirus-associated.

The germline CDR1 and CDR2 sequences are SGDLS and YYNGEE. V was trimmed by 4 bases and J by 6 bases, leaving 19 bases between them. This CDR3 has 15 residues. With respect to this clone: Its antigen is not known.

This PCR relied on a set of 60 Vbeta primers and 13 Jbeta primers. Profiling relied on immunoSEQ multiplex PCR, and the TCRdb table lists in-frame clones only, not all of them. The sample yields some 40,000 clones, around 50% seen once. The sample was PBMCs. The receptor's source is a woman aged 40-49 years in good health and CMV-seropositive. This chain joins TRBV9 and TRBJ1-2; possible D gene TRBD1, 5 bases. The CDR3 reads CASSSSAGTFNGYTF. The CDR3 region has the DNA TGTGCCAGCAGCTCCTCCGCCGGGACTTTCAATGGCTACACCTTC.